Below, 14 T cell receptor beta chains from the same sample are listed, as sequenced in a study of blood T cell repertoires in COVID-19. TCRdb's table, derived via immunoSEQ multiplex PCR, lists solely in-frame clones and lacks some. The data show 200,000 to 300,000 clones, with about four fifths seen just once and around 4% held by the top ten. Sequencing was carried out using peripheral blood. Receptors originate from a man aged 50 to 60 with acute or convalescent COVID-19.

This chain uses TRBV7-9 with TRBJ2-6, with D perhaps matching TRBD2 (6 bases). V gave up 5 bases and J gave up 1 base, with 12 bases separating them. Germline values: CDR1 SEHNR, CDR2 FQNEAQ (reference sequence). The CDR3 length is 16 residues. CDR3 sequence: CASSPTRGSGANVLTF. The CDR3 coding sequence is TGTGCCAGCAGCCCAACCCGGGGGTCTGGGGCCAACGTCCTGACTTTC.

The chain links TRBV3-1 (or the pseudogene TRBV3-2) to TRBJ1-1; 7 positions match TRBD1. The CDR3 is made up of 12 amino acids. Trimming cost V 5 bases and J 11 bases; bases outside gene matches: 8. In germline, CDR1 is LGHDT, CDR2 YNNKEL (reference sequence). The CDR3 bases are TGTGCCAGCAGCTCAGGGGGGTCTGGGGCTTTCTTT. The encoded protein is CASSSGGSGAFF.

The CDR3 protein is CATSENRDYNEQFF. In DNA, the CDR3 is TGTGCCACCAGTGAAAACCGGGACTACAATGAGCAGTTCTTC. The chain carries TRBV24-1 and TRBJ2-1; TRBD2 is a possible D gene (5 bases). Germline values: CDR1 KGHDR, CDR2 SFDVKD. Trimming took off 4 bases at V and 3 bases at J, with 9 bases between the two ends. The CDR3 length is 14 residues.

The V gene is TRBV18, the J gene TRBJ1-1; D is ambiguous. The CDR3 has 13 amino acids. Germline CDR1 and CDR2: KGHSH and LQKENI. The ends were cut back, 3 bases at V and 0 bases at J, with 5 bases in the middle. The CDR3 is CASSPGMNTEAFF. CDR3 bases: TGTGCCAGCTCACCCGGTATGAACACTGAAGCTTTCTTT. The entire variable domain, with the rest obtained from reference TRBV18 and TRBJ1-1, is as follows: NAGVMQNPRHLVRRRGQEARLRCSPMKGHSHVYWYRQLPEEGLKFMVYLQKENIIDESGMPKERFSAEFPKEGPSILRIQQVVRGDSAAYFCASSPGMNTEAFFGQGTRLTVV.

The J gene is TRBJ2-2, the V gene TRBV24-1; TRBD1 matches 10 bases. Germline V gives CDR1 KGHDR, CDR2 SFDVKD. The length of the CDR3 is 17 residues. V was clipped by 3 bases and J by 3 bases; unmatched bases: 6. CDR3 DNA: TGTGCCACCAGTGATGTACCCGGGACAGGGGACACCGGGGAGCTGTTTTTT. Amino acids: CATSDVPGTGDTGELFF.

This chain connects TRBV27 to TRBJ1-5; unclear D gene. Trimming pared 3 bases from V and 0 bases from J, leaving 9 bases between. CDR3 size: 15 residues. The germline V gene encodes CDR1 MNHEY and CDR2 SMNVEV (reference sequence). In DNA, the CDR3 is TGTGCCAGCAGTTTGATGGGCTTTAGCAATCAGCCCCAGCATTTT. It encodes CASSLMGFSNQPQHF.

This chain connects TRBV6-5 to TRBJ2-1; a possible D gene is TRBD2 (6 bases). The CDR3 runs 13 residues. From germline, CDR1 is MNHEY and CDR2 SVGAGI. Trimming shortened V by 6 bases and J by 4 bases, and 10 bases separated the two germline ends. The CDR3: CASRGGHYNEQFF. Here the CDR3 DNA reads TGTGCCAGCAGGGGAGGACATTACAATGAGCAGTTCTTC.

V gene TRBV4-1 combines with J gene TRBJ2-6; D ambiguous. Trimming left V 0 bases short and J 0 bases short, with 6 bases between. Germline V gene sequence: CDR1 MGHRA, CDR2 YSYEKL. The CDR3 totals 16 residues. The CDR3 is CASSQERSSGANVLTF. The CDR3, as DNA: TGCGCCAGCAGCCAAGAAAGGAGCTCTGGGGCCAACGTCCTGACTTTC.

V is TRBV30 and J is TRBJ2-7; TRBD1 matches 7 bases. Trimming took 1 base from V and 7 from J; bases not matched to a gene: 7. Germline V gives CDR1 GTSNPN, CDR2 SVGIG (reference sequence). The CDR3 loop spans 13 amino acids. CDR3 loop: CAWSGQGRGEQYF. The CDR3 DNA follows: TGTGCCTGGAGTGGACAGGGTAGGGGAGAGCAGTACTTC.

This clone was counted once. The rearrangement uses TRBV5-5 and TRBJ2-2; the D gene is possibly TRBD2 (5 bases). The CDR3 is made up of 14 amino acids. V lost 2 bases and J lost 2, with 7 bases in between. Germline lookup yields CDR1 SGHKS and CDR2 YYEKEE (reference sequence). CDR3 in amino acids: CASSFGINTGELFF. The CDR3 nucleotides read TGTGCCAGCAGCTTCGGGATAAACACCGGGGAGCTGTTTTTT.

This chain uses TRBV27 with TRBJ2-7, with D possibly being TRBD2 (7 bases). The CDR3 is 13 residues long. The V gene's germline CDR1 is MNHEY and CDR2 SMNVEV (reference sequence). The V end was cut by 6 bases, the J end by 7 bases, with 16 bases between. The CDR3 DNA reads TGTGCCAGCAGCTTAGGGGGAGGGGATGAGCAGTACTTC. It is translated as CASSLGGGDEQYF.

This clone has just one count. The V and J genes are TRBV30 and TRBJ2-7; D gene uncertain. V was clipped by 4 bases and J by 7 bases, with 17 bases between them. The CDR3 is 13 amino acids. Germline V gene data show CDR1 as GTSNPN and CDR2 as SVGIG (reference sequence). The CDR3 loop is CAWTLYLSREQYF. Written as DNA, the CDR3 is TGTGCCTGGACCCTTTATCTTTCTCGGGAGCAGTACTTC.

This rearrangement joins TRBV6-4 to TRBJ2-3; TRBD1 matches at 7 bases. The junction had 5 bases not matched to a gene; V was cut back by 4 bases and J by 1 base. The CDR3 runs 15 residues. Germline assignment: CDR1 MRHNA and CDR2 SNTAGT. This chain's CDR3 is CASSVEGAGTDTQYF. The CDR3 DNA is TGTGCCAGCAGTGTAGAGGGGGCCGGCACAGATACGCAGTATTTT.

The chain joins TRBV18 to TRBJ1-4; 7 bases fit TRBD1. The germline gives CDR1 KGHSH, CDR2 LQKENI. The ends lost 4 bases at V and 8 bases at J; junction bases unmatched: 7. The CDR3 loop spans 14 amino acids. The CDR3 sequence is CASSRQGLREKLFF. CDR3 nucleotide sequence: TGTGCCAGCTCACGACAGGGTTTACGGGAAAAACTGTTTTTT. Complete variable domain (other parts from reference TRBV18 and TRBJ1-4): NAGVMQNPRHLVRRRGQEARLRCSPMKGHSHVYWYRQLPEEGLKFMVYLQKENIIDESGMPKERFSAEFPKEGPSILRIQQVVRGDSAAYFCASSRQGLREKLFFGSGTQLSVL.